The present entry profiles one T cell receptor (beta chain) with its context. Its target is unknown. The data originate from a study of multiple sclerosis patients with progressive multifocal leukoencephalopathy. Stated time point: roughly 13 months of natalizumab therapy. All PML patients were female, and all patients had earlier interferon beta. Samples T1 and T2 were drawn at 6 and 12 months of therapy, respectively. The assay was immunoSEQ multiplex PCR, and TCRdb's table has in-frame clones only and misses some. The sample includes 26,000 or so clones, more than 85% of them seen just once. The CDR3 is 15 amino acids. Trimming left V 0 bases short and J 2 bases short, with 9 bases between. The germline V gene has CDR1 MNHEY and CDR2 SVGAGI. Findings of the study overall: Findings may reflect JC virus infection or just general immunocompromise. Expanded clones at PML onset predated and persisted through natalizumab therapy.

Source: PBMCs, taken from a patient treated with natalizumab. This sequence originates from a man aged 25-45 years with multiple sclerosis. The chain employs TRBV6-5 and TRBJ2-3, with D tentatively TRBD2 (5 bases). The CDR3 region is CASSYSGLNTDTQYF. CDR3 coding DNA: TGTGCCAGCAGTTACTCAGGACTCAACACAGATACGCAGTATTTT.